This passage covers 32 T cell receptor beta chains from one sample sequenced in a study of technical replicates of blood from a handful of donors. The method was immunoSEQ multiplex PCR; TCRdb's version includes in-frame clones alone and lacks a portion of them. This table holds about 94,000 clones, 95% found once. Source material: T cells isolated from PBMCs. These receptors all stem from a human donor in good health.

V gene TRBV6-5 combines with J gene TRBJ1-1, with TRBD1 matching 7 bases. The germline gives CDR1 MNHEY, CDR2 SVGAGI. The J segment lost 1 base and the V segment lost 3 bases, leaving 5 bases of the junction unmatched. CDR3 length equals 15 residues. The CDR3 sequence: CASSYYQGGNTEAFF. For the CDR3, the DNA is TGTGCCAGCAGTTATTACCAGGGGGGGAACACTGAAGCTTTCTTT.

This clone appeared once. The chain couples TRBV9 to TRBJ1-3; D possibly corresponds to TRBD1 (5 bases). V shed 0 bases and J shed 4 bases, with 8 bases lying between them. The CDR3 has 14 amino acids. Germline loops: CDR1 SGDLS, CDR2 YYNGEE. The DNA for the CDR3 is TGTGCCAGCAGCGTAGAAGGGGCCGGAAACACCATATATTTT. This gives the protein CASSVEGAGNTIYF.

This clone has just one count. The V call is TRBV5-1, the J call TRBJ2-7; 10 bases fit TRBD1. The CDR3 is 15 residues long. V lost 3 bases and J lost 4; bases outside the gene matches: 7. CDR1 and CDR2 from the germline V gene are SGHRS and YFSETQ. The CDR3 bases are TGCGCCAGCAGCTACCCCGGACAGGGGGTATACGAGCAGTACTTC. This sequence encodes CASSYPGQGVYEQYF.

This rearrangement joins TRBV19 to TRBJ1-2, with 9 bases fitting TRBD1. The CDR3 is 14 residues long. The junction had 8 bases not matched to a gene; V was cut back by 7 bases and J by 5 bases. The V gene's germline CDR1 is LNHDA and CDR2 SQIVND (reference sequence). The CDR3 DNA sequence: TGTGCCAGTACGGCGGACAGGGGAATTTATGGCTACACCTTC. The encoded protein is CASTADRGIYGYTF.

The chain combines TRBV10-1 with TRBJ2-3; 8 bases agree with TRBD2. Germline V gives CDR1 WNHNN, CDR2 SYGVQD (reference sequence). J gave up 0 bases and V 2 bases, and 4 bases lay outside the gene matches. The CDR3 runs to 16 residues. This CDR3 reads CASSERSGGSTDTQYF. CDR3 DNA sequence: TGCGCCAGCAGTGAGCGCAGCGGGGGTAGCACAGATACGCAGTATTTT.

The rearrangement joins TRBV19 to TRBJ1-4; 7 nucleotides match TRBD1. The V gene end was trimmed by 3 bases and the J gene end by 6 bases; junction bases not matched to a gene: 7. Germline-derived CDR1 and CDR2 are LNHDA and SQIVND (reference sequence). The CDR3 contains 15 residues. CDR3 residues: CASSITGQFHEKLFF. The CDR3 bases are TGTGCCAGTAGTATCACGGGACAGTTCCATGAAAAACTGTTTTTT. The full variable domain, with the rest looked up from reference TRBV19 and TRBJ1-4, is DGGITQSPKYLFRKEGQNVTLSCEQNLNHDAMYWYRQDPGQGLRLIYYSQIVNDFQKGDIAEGYSVSREKKESFPLTVTSAQKNPTAFYLCASSITGQFHEKLFFGSGTQLSVL.

The V call is TRBV10-3, the J call TRBJ1-5; 8 bases match TRBD1. The CDR3 is 13 residues long. The V gene's germline CDR1 is ENHRY and CDR2 SYGVKD. V trimming: 10 bases; J trimming: 7 bases; junction bases outside the gene matches: 9. CDR3 residues: CANQADRDQPQHF. The CDR3 nucleotides read TGTGCCAACCAAGCGGACAGGGACCAGCCCCAGCATTTT.

The count of this clone is one. V is TRBV5-1 and J is TRBJ2-1, with 7 bases identical to TRBD1. The CDR3 extends over 14 amino acids. With V trimmed by 0 bases and J by 9 bases, 6 bases remained unmatched. Germline CDR1 reads SGHRS; CDR2 reads YFSETQ. The CDR3 nucleotides are TGCGCCAGCAGCTTGGTAGGGGACAGCGGTGAGCAGTTCTTC. Its translation: CASSLVGDSGEQFF.

The rearrangement links TRBV18 to TRBJ2-2, with D perhaps matching TRBD1 (6 bases). Trimming pared 2 bases from V and 3 bases from J, leaving 10 bases between. CDR3 size: 15 residues. Germline V CDR1 and CDR2: KGHSH, LQKENI. The CDR3 sequence: CASSPYRADTGELFF. CDR3 coding DNA: TGTGCCAGCTCACCATACAGGGCCGACACCGGGGAGCTGTTTTTT.

The chain has TRBV27 and TRBJ2-3; D might be TRBD2 (5 bases). The CDR3 loop spans 17 amino acids. Per germline, CDR1 MNHEY and CDR2 SMNVEV (reference sequence). Trimming removed 0 bases from V and 1 base from J, with 14 bases in between. CDR3 sequence: CASSLSPGLYGTDTQYF. As DNA, the CDR3 is TGTGCCAGCAGTTTATCCCCTGGACTCTACGGCACAGATACGCAGTATTTT.

The rearrangement joins TRBV5-1 to TRBJ1-1, with D possibly matching TRBD1 (5 bases). The CDR3 covers 13 residues. V was cut by 7 bases and J by 4 bases, with 14 bases left in between. Germline V lookup: CDR1 SGHRS, CDR2 YFSETQ. CDR3 nucleotide sequence: TGCGCCAGCCAGTTCGACGGGGGCACTGAAGCTTTCTTT. Protein sequence: CASQFDGGTEAFF. The full variable domain, rest sourced from reference TRBV5-1 and TRBJ1-1, is KAGVTQTPRYLIKTRGQQVTLSCSPISGHRSVSWYQQTPGQGLQFLFEYFSETQRNKGNFPGRFSGRQFSNSRSEMNVSTLELGDSALYLCASQFDGGTEAFFGQGTRLTVV.

V and J are TRBV4-1 and TRBJ2-1; the D gene is possibly TRBD2 (5 bases). Per the germline V gene, CDR1 is MGHRA and CDR2 is YSYEKL. This CDR3 is 16 amino acids long. V was pared by 5 bases and J by 6 bases, with 20 bases between. CDR3 sequence: CASSYPGQRAGNEQFF. CDR3 nucleotide sequence: TGCGCCAGCAGCTATCCGGGCCAAAGGGCGGGCAATGAGCAGTTCTTC.

This clone is a singleton in its sample. CDR3 residues: CASSLMGQLNSPLHF. The CDR3 DNA follows: TGCGCCAGCAGCTTGATGGGACAGCTAAATTCACCCCTCCACTTT. The chain couples TRBV5-1 to TRBJ1-6; 7 bases align to TRBD1. The CDR3 has 15 amino acids. V shed 1 base, J shed 7 bases, and the junction held 5 bases outside the gene matches. Germline V gives CDR1 SGHRS, CDR2 YFSETQ.

V is TRBV28 and J is TRBJ1-1; D is perhaps TRBD1 (6 bases). With 3 bases removed from V and 5 bases from J, the gap between germline ends came to 13 bases. CDR3 length: 14 residues. CDR1 is MDHEN and CDR2 is SYDVKM in the germline V gene. The CDR3 is CASSFQGQGTEAFF. The CDR3 nucleotides read TGTGCCAGCAGTTTCCAGGGGCAAGGGACTGAAGCTTTCTTT. Full variable domain (outside the CDR3, taken from reference TRBV28 and TRBJ1-1): DVKVTQSSRYLVKRTGEKVFLECVQDMDHENMFWYRQDPGLGLRLIYFSYDVKMKEKGDIPEGYSVSREKKERFSLILESASTNQTSMYLCASSFQGQGTEAFFGQGTRLTVV.

The rearrangement joins TRBV11-2 to TRBJ2-7; 10 positions agree with TRBD1. CDR1 is SGHAT and CDR2 is FQNNGV in the germline V gene. The CDR3 totals 16 residues. With 3 bases clipped from V and 0 bases from J, the junction kept 5 bases outside the gene matches. DNA for the CDR3: TGTGCCAGCAGCTTTGCGACAGGGGGCGACTCCTACGAGCAGTACTTC. It encodes CASSFATGGDSYEQYF. Filled out from reference TRBV11-2 and TRBJ2-7, the complete variable domain reads EAGVAQSPRYKIIEKRQSVAFWCNPISGHATLYWYQQILGQGPKLLIQFQNNGVVDDSQLPKDRFSAERLKGVDSTLKIQPAKLEDSAVYLCASSFATGGDSYEQYFGPGTRLTVT.

V and J are TRBV6-6 and TRBJ1-5; unclear D gene. This CDR3 comprises 13 residues. The germline V gene encodes CDR1 MNHNY and CDR2 SVGAGI (reference sequence). Trimming removed 6 bases at V and 4 bases at J, with 10 bases between. The CDR3 protein is CASSLLANQPQHF. The CDR3 DNA reads as TGTGCCAGCAGCCTCCTAGCAAATCAGCCCCAGCATTTT.

The rearrangement uses TRBV9 and TRBJ2-2; TRBD2 is a possible D gene (6 bases). V was clipped by 4 bases and J by 0 bases, with 10 bases between them. The CDR3 length is 15 residues. CDR1 is SGDLS and CDR2 is YYNGEE in the germline V gene. Written as DNA, the CDR3 is TGTGCCAGCAGCCCGGGACTGCCGAACACCGGGGAGCTGTTTTTT. Translating it yields CASSPGLPNTGELFF.

The genes are TRBV14 and TRBJ2-1; D unresolved. The CDR3 totals 16 residues. Trimming removed 3 bases from V and 3 bases from J, with 15 bases in between. Looked up from germline, CDR1 is SGHDN and CDR2 is FVKESK. CDR3: CASSHFRAANYNEQFF. The CDR3 region has the DNA TGTGCCAGCAGCCATTTTCGCGCAGCGAACTACAATGAGCAGTTCTTC.

The chain has TRBV14 and TRBJ2-3; the match to TRBD2 covers 10 bases. Germline assignment: CDR1 SGHDN and CDR2 FVKESK. The CDR3 spans 13 residues. With 10 bases clipped from V and 6 bases from J, the junction kept 7 bases outside the gene matches. The DNA for the CDR3 is TGTGCCACCCACCCTAGCGGGGGTGATACGCAGTATTTT. Its translation is CATHPSGGDTQYF.

V gene TRBV28 combines with J gene TRBJ2-7; weak D call: TRBD2 (6 bases). Germline CDR1 is MDHEN and CDR2 is SYDVKM. The CDR3 runs to 12 residues. The V end lost 3 bases, the J end lost 4 bases, and 7 bases lay between the germline ends. CDR3 residues: CASSLLAYEQYF. DNA of the CDR3: TGTGCCAGCAGTTTGCTAGCGTACGAGCAGTACTTC.

The chain employs TRBV5-3 and TRBJ2-3, with 11 bases matching TRBD2. TRBV5-3 belongs to the ORF category, with a function that is uncertain. J gave up 1 base and V 4 bases, and 11 bases lay outside the gene matches. The CDR3 sequence is 18 residues long. This chain's CDR3 is CARSQPLAGAVRTDTQYF. The CDR3 nucleotides are TGTGCCAGAAGCCAACCACTAGCGGGAGCTGTACGCACAGATACGCAGTATTTT.

The rearrangement uses TRBV5-8 and TRBJ2-1, with no clear D. Germline CDR1 and CDR2: SGHTS and YDEGEE. The CDR3 consists of 15 residues. The V end was cut by 4 bases, the J end by 0 bases, with 11 bases between. In DNA, the CDR3 is TGTGCCAGCAGCCTAGAGGCCAGCTCCTACAATGAGCAGTTCTTC. Its protein product is CASSLEASSYNEQFF.

V and J are TRBV28 and TRBJ1-2, with D perhaps TRBD1 (6 bases). The CDR3 spans 18 residues. Germline CDR1 reads MDHEN; CDR2 reads SYDVKM. V lost 4 bases and J 2 bases, leaving 23 bases between the germline ends. The CDR3 coding sequence is TGTGCCAGCAGTTCGCCCTCCCACAGGGTAGGCTCCAACTATGGCTACACCTTC. It specifies CASSSPSHRVGSNYGYTF.

The V and J genes are TRBV7-3 and TRBJ2-3, with TRBD2 matching over 9 bases. Germline lookup yields CDR1 SGHTA and CDR2 FQGTGA. This CDR3 contains 16 residues. V was clipped by 3 bases and J by 2 bases; unmatched bases: 6. The CDR3 sequence is CASSFGGRGDTDTQYF. CDR3 DNA sequence: TGTGCCAGCAGCTTCGGCGGGAGGGGGGACACAGATACGCAGTATTTT.

CDR3 in amino acids: CASSFRDSLYGYTF. In DNA form, the CDR3 reads TGTGCCAGCAGTTTCCGGGACAGCCTATATGGCTACACCTTC. The V call is TRBV27, the J call TRBJ1-2; the match to TRBD1 covers 7 bases. CDR3 length equals 14 residues. V shed 3 bases, J shed 5 bases, and the junction held 6 bases outside the gene matches. Germline loops: CDR1 MNHEY, CDR2 SMNVEV (reference sequence).

The rearrangement joins TRBV25-1 to TRBJ2-2; D is perhaps TRBD1 (6 bases). Between the trimmed V and J ends, which lost 10 bases and 10 bases, there was a span of 31 bases. The CDR3 spans 17 residues. The germline CDR1 and CDR2 sequences are MGHDK and SYGVNS. CDR3 protein: CAIFWTPDIEGDEELFF. The CDR3 nucleotides read TGTGCCATCTTTTGGACGCCTGACATTGAGGGGGACGAGGAGCTGTTTTTT.

V is TRBV5-5 and J is TRBJ2-3; D remains unclear. Germline CDR1 is SGHKS and CDR2 is YYEKEE (reference sequence). V lost 4 bases, J lost 6 bases, and 9 bases lay in between. This CDR3 contains 12 residues. The CDR3 bases are TGTGCCAGCAGCCCGGGTAAGGATACGCAGTATTTT. Protein sequence: CASSPGKDTQYF.

V usage is TRBV6-1 and J usage is TRBJ1-2, with TRBD1 identical over 10 bases. Germline CDR1 is MNHNS and CDR2 is SASEGT. This CDR3 has 17 residues. Trimming removed 1 base from V and 5 bases from J; junction bases left unmatched: 10. The CDR3 sequence is CASSEVGTGVGLYGYTF. CDR3 sequence (DNA): TGTGCCAGCAGTGAAGTCGGGACAGGGGTCGGTTTGTATGGCTACACCTTC.

CDR3: CASSWDPLGTLQTGELFF. DNA for the CDR3: TGTGCCAGCAGCTGGGACCCTCTGGGGACTCTTCAAACCGGGGAGCTGTTTTTT. The chain uses TRBV4-2 and TRBJ2-2, with D possibly TRBD2 on 6 matching bases. CDR3 length: 18 residues. Germline V gives CDR1 LGHNA, CDR2 YNFKEQ. V was trimmed by 5 bases and J by 5 bases, leaving 24 bases between them.

The V gene is TRBV6-1, the J gene TRBJ1-4; D not certain. Germline CDR1 and CDR2: MNHNS and SASEGT. The CDR3 has 11 amino acids. Trimming removed 6 bases at V and 5 bases at J, with 4 bases between. The DNA for the CDR3 is TGTGCCAGCAGCTTAAATGAAAAACTGTTTTTT. It translates to CASSLNEKLFF.

The chain links TRBV10-3 to TRBJ2-3, with D tentatively TRBD2 (6 bases). Trimming stripped 7 bases from V and 2 bases from J, with 13 bases between. Germline V CDR1 and CDR2: ENHRY, SYGVKD. The CDR3 contains 14 residues. The CDR3, as DNA: TGTGCCATCACTAGGGGACTTTCCACAGATACGCAGTATTTT. Translation: CAITRGLSTDTQYF.

The gene calls are TRBV13 and TRBJ2-7; a weak D match, TRBD1 (6 bases). Germline V gene lookup returns CDR1 PRHDT and CDR2 FYEKMQ (reference sequence). The V gene lost 4 bases and the J gene lost 3 bases, with 16 bases spanning the gap. The CDR3 covers 15 residues. CDR3 in DNA: TGTGCCAGCAGCTCCCTCAGGGGATCCTTCTACGAGCAGTACTTC. Translated, it gives CASSSLRGSFYEQYF.